Described below is a single T cell receptor beta chain sequence and its context. This entry belongs to a study of blood T cell repertoires in COVID-19. This CDR3 has 12 amino acids. The germline V gene has CDR1 MNHEY and CDR2 SVGEGT. V dropped 3 bases and J dropped 5 bases, with 7 bases sitting between them. TCRdb keeps only in-frame clones here, not all; method: immunoSEQ multiplex PCR. The sample comprises fewer than 250,000 clones, around 87% of which are singletons, and 7% to 8.5% rests with the top ten. The origin of this receptor is a young man in a cohort exposed to, infected with or recovered from COVID-19 (not recorded which). The chain combines TRBV6-2 or TRBV6-3 with TRBJ1-2; D ambiguous. The sample taken for sequencing was PBMCs or T cells enriched from blood (not recorded which). The CDR3 DNA follows: TGTGCCAGCAGTTATCCTCAGTATGGCTACACCTTC. Protein: CASSYPQYGYTF.